This T cell receptor beta chain was obtained from a study of vaccination effects on CD4 cells after COVID-19. On the study more broadly: Participants received two doses of either the BNT162b2 or mRNA-1273 vaccine. Study outcomes and limitations: Vaccine- and infection-induced clones showed marked clonal contraction late following vaccination. After vaccination of healthy people, only 1 of 255 vaccine-induced clones cross-reacted with common cold coronaviruses.

On this clone itself: Its antigen remains unknown.

Germline-derived CDR1 and CDR2 are SGHNT and YYREEE (reference sequence). The V end was cut by 0 bases, the J end by 0 bases, with 16 bases between. The CDR3 contains 18 residues. Only in-frame clones appear in the TCRdb table, and some are missing; sequencing was by immunoSEQ multiplex PCR. The sample gives 35,000 to 50,000 clones, around 68% of which show up once; roughly 24% is in the top ten. Antigen-specific CD4+ T cells were expanded with viral peptide pools in the ViraFEST assay before sequencing. Subsequent to 10 days of culture, CD4+ T cells were isolated. Absence of prior SARS-CoV-2 infection characterized the vaccine recipients, who showed negative nucleocapsid antibodies. They grew over 1.5 million PBMC in each well, adding about 10 IU/ml IL-2 and roughly 9.3 ug/ml peptides.

The TCR comes from a human donor who received a COVID-19 vaccine. The sample consisted of CD4+ T cells from PBMCs cultured with HCoV-OC43 spike peptides, taken before COVID-19 vaccination. Subset in this sample: HCoV-OC43 spike overlapping peptide pool stimulation. This rearrangement joins TRBV5-4 to TRBJ2-1; D may be TRBD1 or TRBD2 (6 bases each). The CDR3, as DNA: TGTGCCAGCAGCTTGGGTGCCGGGGGCTCCTCCTCCTACAATGAGCAGTTCTTC. Protein product: CASSLGAGGSSSYNEQFF.